The next 23 T cell receptor beta chains were all read from a single sample in a study of cytomegalovirus exposure and HLA in healthy donors. The data were produced by immunoSEQ multiplex PCR, yet TCRdb's version contains in-frame clones alone and is incomplete. Of some 110,000 clones listed, around 88% are singletons. The sample was PBMCs. These receptor sequences come from a man between 18 and 29 years old in good health and CMV-seronegative.

The chain is built from TRBV10-3 and TRBJ1-4; 8 bases fit TRBD1. There are 15 residues in the CDR3. CDR1 and CDR2 (germline): ENHRY, SYGVKD. Trimming took 3 bases from V and 5 from J; bases not matched to a gene: 5. CDR3 region: CAISDSGGSNEKLFF. The CDR3 DNA reads TGTGCCATCAGTGACTCAGGGGGCTCCAATGAAAAACTGTTTTTT.

The V call is TRBV5-5, the J call TRBJ1-1; TRBD1 might be the D (5 bases). Trimming took off 1 base at V and 4 bases at J, with 8 bases between the two ends. Germline values: CDR1 SGHKS, CDR2 YYEKEE (reference sequence). This CDR3 comprises 13 residues. This CDR3 reads CASSLWGGTEAFF. CDR3 bases: TGTGCCAGCAGCTTGTGGGGGGGCACTGAAGCTTTCTTT.

This clone came up a few times. The chain combines TRBV30 with TRBJ2-7, with a weak D call TRBD1 (5 bases). This CDR3 region has 10 residues. Per germline, CDR1 GTSNPN and CDR2 SVGIG (reference sequence). Trimming removed 7 bases at V and 3 bases at J, with 7 bases between. CDR3 residues: CASDSYEQYF. The CDR3 bases are TGTGCCTCTGACAGCTACGAGCAGTACTTC.

The J gene is TRBJ2-1, the V gene TRBV5-1; 15 bases fit TRBD2. CDR1 and CDR2 (germline): SGHRS, YFSETQ. Losses at the gene ends were 4 bases for V and 5 bases for J; bases not matched to a gene: 4. This CDR3 has 16 amino acids. For the CDR3, the DNA is TGCGCCAGCAGCCAAGGACTAGCGGGAGGGAACAATGAGCAGTTCTTC. Translating gives CASSQGLAGGNNEQFF.

The gene calls are TRBV6-1 and TRBJ2-7; TRBD1 aligns across 7 bases. Trimming took 8 bases from V and 2 from J; bases not matched to a gene: 6. The length of the CDR3 is 13 residues. The germline V gene encodes CDR1 MNHNS and CDR2 SASEGT. The CDR3 nucleotides are TGTGCCAGCGGGGACAGTACCCCCTACGAGCAGTACTTC. It is translated as CASGDSTPYEQYF.

The chain has TRBV6-1 and TRBJ1-4, with D perhaps matching TRBD1 (6 bases). The CDR3 is made up of 12 amino acids. With 7 bases removed from V and 8 bases from J, the gap between germline ends came to 11 bases. Germline CDR1 is MNHNS and CDR2 is SASEGT. CDR3 DNA sequence: TGTGCCAGCAAAGCGGGGGGCGAAAAACTGTTTTTT. It encodes CASKAGGEKLFF.

V gene TRBV7-2 combines with J gene TRBJ2-7, with 11 bases lining up with TRBD2. Germline V gene lookup returns CDR1 SGHTA and CDR2 FQGNSA. The CDR3 is made up of 15 amino acids. The trim removed 5 bases at V and 3 bases at J, leaving 6 bases unmatched. The CDR3 region is CASSGRSGGDYEQYF. The CDR3 nucleotides are TGTGCCAGCAGCGGACGTAGCGGGGGGGACTACGAGCAGTACTTC.

DNA for the CDR3: TGTGCCAGCAGACGGGACAGGGATGAAGCTTTCTTT. Amino acids: CASRRDRDEAFF. This chain joins TRBV13 and TRBJ1-1; 9 positions match TRBD1. With V trimmed by 6 bases and J by 7 bases, 3 bases remained unmatched. The CDR3 is 12 residues long. Per germline, CDR1 PRHDT and CDR2 FYEKMQ (reference sequence).

The chain is built from TRBV6-1 and TRBJ1-2, with unresolved D. This CDR3 spans 17 amino acids. V lost 3 bases and J 1 base, leaving 18 bases between the germline ends. Germline V gene sequence: CDR1 MNHNS, CDR2 SASEGT. The CDR3 nucleotides are TGTGCCAGCAGTGATGGCCGAAACAGCCTCTATAACTATGGCTACACCTTC. Amino acid sequence: CASSDGRNSLYNYGYTF.

This sequence joins TRBV19 and TRBJ2-7; 10 nucleotides agree with TRBD1. The V gene end was trimmed by 5 bases and the J gene end by 7 bases; junction bases not matched to a gene: 11. The V gene's germline CDR1 is LNHDA and CDR2 SQIVND (reference sequence). The CDR3 has 15 residues. Here the CDR3 DNA reads TGTGCCAGTAGTGTCCGGGACAGGGGACCCTGGGAGCAGTACTTC. Its protein is CASSVRDRGPWEQYF.

V gene TRBV11-2 combines with J gene TRBJ2-7, with 12 bases lining up with TRBD2. V lost 5 bases and J lost 3; bases outside the gene matches: 8. The CDR3 spans 16 residues. In germline, CDR1 is SGHAT, CDR2 FQNNGV. For the CDR3, the DNA is TGTGCCAGCAGCCCAATGGGACTAGCGGGTGTCTACGAGCAGTACTTC. Translating it yields CASSPMGLAGVYEQYF.

This chain joins TRBV27 and TRBJ2-2; D gene uncertain. The CDR3 has 14 residues. V was trimmed by 5 bases and J by 6 bases, leaving 13 bases between them. CDR1 and CDR2 (germline): MNHEY, SMNVEV (reference sequence). The CDR3 sequence is CASSHSSNPGELFF. The CDR3 DNA is TGTGCCAGCAGTCACTCTTCCAACCCCGGGGAGCTGTTTTTT.

The gene calls are TRBV7-9 and TRBJ2-7, with D tentatively TRBD2 (5 bases). Germline loops: CDR1 SEHNR, CDR2 FQNEAQ (reference sequence). There are 11 residues in the CDR3. The ends were cut back, 3 bases at V and 5 bases at J, with 5 bases in the middle. CDR3 region: CASSFGDEQYF. CDR3 sequence (DNA): TGTGCCAGCAGCTTCGGGGACGAGCAGTACTTC.

The chain employs TRBV27 and TRBJ1-2, with 10 bases identical to TRBD1. CDR3 length: 15 amino acids. V was pared by 8 bases and J by 3 bases, with 9 bases of the junction left unmatched. Germline loops: CDR1 MNHEY, CDR2 SMNVEV (reference sequence). CDR3 loop: CASSPRDRGYYGYTF. The CDR3 nucleotides read TGTGCCAGCTCCCCCCGGGACAGGGGCTACTATGGCTACACCTTC.

This clone was detected only a few times. V is TRBV2 and J is TRBJ2-5, with 9 positions matching TRBD2. After removal of 7 bases from V and 2 bases from J, the junction contained 11 bases not matched to a gene. CDR3 length: 16 residues. CDR1 is SNHLY, CDR2 FYNNEI, per germline. As DNA, the CDR3 is TGTGCCAGCACTAGCGGGGCCCCTTGGGGACAAGAGACCCAGTACTTC. Encoded protein: CASTSGAPWGQETQYF. Together with reference TRBV2 and TRBJ2-5, the CDR3 gives the full variable domain: EPEVTQTPSHQVTQMGQEVILRCVPISNHLYFYWYRQILGQKVEFLVSFYNNEISEKSEIFDDQFSVERPDGSNFTLKIRSTKLEDSAMYFCASTSGAPWGQETQYFGPGTRLLVL.

The V and J genes are TRBV9 and TRBJ2-7; D is perhaps TRBD1 (6 bases). V lost 4 bases and J lost 0, with 8 bases in between. The CDR3 totals 13 residues. The germline gives CDR1 SGDLS, CDR2 YYNGEE. The CDR3 DNA follows: TGTGCCAGCAGCCGGGACACCTCCTACGAGCAGTACTTC. This encodes CASSRDTSYEQYF.

This clone was seen a handful of times. The V and J genes are TRBV25-1 and TRBJ1-5; D uncertain. This CDR3 is 13 amino acids long. CDR1 and CDR2 from the germline V gene are MGHDK and SYGVNS. V was shortened by 4 bases and J by 0 bases, with 4 bases between the two germline ends. CDR3 sequence: CASSAYSNQPQHF. The CDR3 nucleotides read TGTGCCAGCAGTGCTTATAGCAATCAGCCCCAGCATTTT.

The V call is TRBV6-6, the J call TRBJ2-3, with D unclear. Germline V gene lookup returns CDR1 MNHNY and CDR2 SVGAGI (reference sequence). The CDR3 sequence is 14 residues long. Trimming left V 2 bases short and J 2 bases short, with 8 bases between. In nucleotides, the CDR3 is TGTGCCAGCAGTTACCCGGAGCACACAGATACGCAGTATTTT. It translates to CASSYPEHTDTQYF.

The J gene is TRBJ2-1, the V gene TRBV11-2, with 7 bases that match TRBD2. This CDR3 is built from 13 residues. Per germline, CDR1 SGHAT and CDR2 FQNNGV. V lost 5 bases to trimming and J lost 5 bases; unmatched junction nucleotides: 3. The DNA for the CDR3 is TGTGCCAGCAGCCCCGGGGGGAACAATGAGCAGTTCTTC. This codes for CASSPGGNNEQFF.

V gene TRBV30 combines with J gene TRBJ1-1; 9 nucleotides line up with TRBD1. V lost 6 bases to trimming and J lost 3 bases; unmatched junction nucleotides: 2. The germline V gene encodes CDR1 GTSNPN and CDR2 SVGIG (reference sequence). This CDR3 comprises 12 residues. The CDR3 DNA follows: TGTGCCTGCCGGACAGGGGACACTGAAGCTTTCTTT. Protein sequence: CACRTGDTEAFF.

V gene TRBV9 combines with J gene TRBJ1-5; 8 nucleotides align to TRBD1. The CDR3 runs to 15 residues. Germline V gene data show CDR1 as SGDLS and CDR2 as YYNGEE. V shed 0 bases, J shed 5 bases, and the junction held 4 bases outside the gene matches. This CDR3 is CASSVAPDRDQPQHF. In DNA, the CDR3 is TGTGCCAGCAGCGTAGCTCCGGACAGGGATCAGCCCCAGCATTTT.

This clone has just one count. V is TRBV18 and J is TRBJ2-2; 8 bases agree with TRBD1. V gave up 3 bases and J gave up 4 bases; unmatched junction bases: 1. Per germline, CDR1 KGHSH and CDR2 LQKENI. The CDR3 is 14 residues long. As DNA, the CDR3 is TGTGCCAGCTCACCGGACAGGGCCACCGGGGAGCTGTTTTTT. Protein: CASSPDRATGELFF.

The chain's CDR3 is CASSYSGLATSYEQYF. The CDR3 bases are TGTGCCAGCAGTTACTCGGGACTAGCGACCTCCTACGAGCAGTACTTC. The chain recombines TRBV6-5 with TRBJ2-7; 10 bases match TRBD2. This CDR3 comprises 16 residues. In germline, CDR1 is MNHEY, CDR2 SVGAGI. Trimming took 0 bases from V and 0 from J; bases not matched to a gene: 2.